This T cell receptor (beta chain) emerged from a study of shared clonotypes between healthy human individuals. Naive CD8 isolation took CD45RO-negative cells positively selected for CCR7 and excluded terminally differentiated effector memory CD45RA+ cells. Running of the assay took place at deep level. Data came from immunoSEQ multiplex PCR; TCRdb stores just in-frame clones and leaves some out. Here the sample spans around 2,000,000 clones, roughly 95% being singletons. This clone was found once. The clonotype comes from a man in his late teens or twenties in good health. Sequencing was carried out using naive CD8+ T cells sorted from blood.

The CDR3 sequence: CASSPFKGTYEQYF. The CDR3 DNA follows: TGTGCCAGCAGCCCTTTTAAAGGGACCTACGAGCAGTACTTC. The chain recombines TRBV7-2 with TRBJ2-7; D not resolved. CDR1 and CDR2 from the germline V gene are SGHTA and FQGNSA. CDR3 size: 14 residues. V lost 5 bases and J lost 2, with 13 bases in between.